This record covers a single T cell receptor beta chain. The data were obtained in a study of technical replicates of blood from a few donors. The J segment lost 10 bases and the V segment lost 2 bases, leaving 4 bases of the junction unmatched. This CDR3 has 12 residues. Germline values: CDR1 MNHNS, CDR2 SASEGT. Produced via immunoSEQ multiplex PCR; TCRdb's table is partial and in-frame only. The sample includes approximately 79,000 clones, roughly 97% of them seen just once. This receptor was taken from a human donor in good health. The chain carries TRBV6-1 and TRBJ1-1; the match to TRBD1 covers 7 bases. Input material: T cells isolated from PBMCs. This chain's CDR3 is CASSERPGGAFF. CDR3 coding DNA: TGTGCCAGCAGTGAAAGGCCAGGGGGAGCTTTCTTT.